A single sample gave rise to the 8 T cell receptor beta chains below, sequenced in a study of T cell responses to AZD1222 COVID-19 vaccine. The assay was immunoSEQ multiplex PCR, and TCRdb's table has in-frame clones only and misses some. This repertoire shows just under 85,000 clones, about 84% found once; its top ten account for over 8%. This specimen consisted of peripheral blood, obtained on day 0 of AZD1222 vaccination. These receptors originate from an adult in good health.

The CDR3 region is CASSENGEQYF. The CDR3 DNA reads as TGTGCCAGCAGTGAAAACGGCGAGCAGTACTTC. The chain employs TRBV6-1 and TRBJ2-7, with D unclear. Germline V CDR1 and CDR2: MNHNS, SASEGT. V dropped 2 bases and J dropped 6 bases, with 5 bases sitting between them. This CDR3 is built from 11 residues.

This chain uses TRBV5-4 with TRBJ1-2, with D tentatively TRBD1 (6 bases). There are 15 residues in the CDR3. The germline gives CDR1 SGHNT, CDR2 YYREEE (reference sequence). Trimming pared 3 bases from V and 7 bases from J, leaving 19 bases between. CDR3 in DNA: TGTGCCAGCAGCTCGTTAGGGGGGGGCATTCTTGGCTACACCTTC. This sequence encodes CASSSLGGGILGYTF.

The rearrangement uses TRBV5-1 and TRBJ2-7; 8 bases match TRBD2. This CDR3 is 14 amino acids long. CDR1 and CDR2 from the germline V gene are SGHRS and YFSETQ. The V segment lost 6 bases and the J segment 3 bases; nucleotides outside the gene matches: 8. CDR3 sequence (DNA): TGCGCCAGCACCCCATCGGGGGGGCTCTACGAGCAGTACTTC. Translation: CASTPSGGLYEQYF.

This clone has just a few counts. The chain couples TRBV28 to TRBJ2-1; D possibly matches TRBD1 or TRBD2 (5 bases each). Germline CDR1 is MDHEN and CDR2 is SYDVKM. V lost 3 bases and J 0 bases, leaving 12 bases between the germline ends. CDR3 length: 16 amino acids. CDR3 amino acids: CASSFWDASSYNEQFF. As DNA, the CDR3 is TGTGCCAGCAGTTTTTGGGACGCGAGCTCCTACAATGAGCAGTTCTTC.

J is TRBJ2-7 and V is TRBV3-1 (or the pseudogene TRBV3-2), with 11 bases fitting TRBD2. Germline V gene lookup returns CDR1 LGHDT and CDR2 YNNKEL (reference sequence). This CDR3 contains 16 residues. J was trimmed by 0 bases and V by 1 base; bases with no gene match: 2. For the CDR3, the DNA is TGTGCCAGCAGCCAAGGACTAGCGGGGCCCTCCTACGAGCAGTACTTC. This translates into CASSQGLAGPSYEQYF.

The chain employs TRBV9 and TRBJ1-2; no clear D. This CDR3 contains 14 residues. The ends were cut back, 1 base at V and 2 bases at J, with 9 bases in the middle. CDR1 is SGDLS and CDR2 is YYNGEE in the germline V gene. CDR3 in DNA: TGTGCCAGCAGCGTAAGTTCTGGGAACTATGGCTACACCTTC. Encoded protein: CASSVSSGNYGYTF.

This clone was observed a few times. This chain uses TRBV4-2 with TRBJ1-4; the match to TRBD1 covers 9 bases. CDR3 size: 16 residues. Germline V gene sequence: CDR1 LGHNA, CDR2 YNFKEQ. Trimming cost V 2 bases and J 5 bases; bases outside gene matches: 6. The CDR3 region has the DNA TGTGCCAGCAGCCAAATAACCGGGACAGGGAATGAAAAACTGTTTTTT. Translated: CASSQITGTGNEKLFF.

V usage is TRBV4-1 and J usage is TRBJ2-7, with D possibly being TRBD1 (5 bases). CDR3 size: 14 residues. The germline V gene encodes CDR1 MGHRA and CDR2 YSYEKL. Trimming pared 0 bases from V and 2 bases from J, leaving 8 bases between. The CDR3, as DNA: TGCGCCAGCAGCCAAGAGAAGGGGCCCTACGAGCAGTACTTC. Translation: CASSQEKGPYEQYF.